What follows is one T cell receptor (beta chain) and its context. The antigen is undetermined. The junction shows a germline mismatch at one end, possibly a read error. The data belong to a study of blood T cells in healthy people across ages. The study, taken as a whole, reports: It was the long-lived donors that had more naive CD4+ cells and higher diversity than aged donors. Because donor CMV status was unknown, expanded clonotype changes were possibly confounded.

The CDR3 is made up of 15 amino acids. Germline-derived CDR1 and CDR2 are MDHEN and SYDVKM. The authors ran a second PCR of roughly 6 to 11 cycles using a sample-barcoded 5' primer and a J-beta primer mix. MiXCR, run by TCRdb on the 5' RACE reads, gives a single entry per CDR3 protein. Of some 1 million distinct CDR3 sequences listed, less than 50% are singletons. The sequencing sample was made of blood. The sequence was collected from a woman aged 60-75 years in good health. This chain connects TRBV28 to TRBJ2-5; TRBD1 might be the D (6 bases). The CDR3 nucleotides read TGTACCAGCAGTTCCATGACGACAGGTCAAGAGACCCAGTACTTC. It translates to CTSSSMTTGQETQYF.